The clone carrying this T cell receptor beta chain was recorded a few times. Antigen unknown. V lost 4 bases and J lost 3; bases outside the gene matches: 2. The V gene's germline CDR1 is SGHTA and CDR2 FQGTGA. The CDR3 length is 13 residues. Treatment of the sample: oral pan-JAK inhibitor, 5-10 mg twice daily. This entry is derived from a study of CD8+ T cells in alopecia areata. Study-wide findings and caveats: The study found tofacitinib significantly decreased scalp clonality and expanded CD8+ clones among the top 100.

Following extraction, RNA underwent reverse transcription to cDNA, which served as the sequencing template. Assay: immunoSEQ multiplex PCR; the TCRdb copy retains only in-frame clones and omits some. The data hold a few hundred thousand clones, with approximately 72% observed a single time. The input for sequencing was CD4+ T cells sorted from blood, taken between weeks 44 and 45, from a patient treated with tofacitinib. The chain couples TRBV7-3 to TRBJ2-7; 8 positions agree with TRBD1. The TCR was taken from a human donor with alopecia areata. The CDR3 nucleotides read TGTGCCAGCAGCTCCGACAGGGGCTACGAGCAGTACTTC. Amino acid sequence: CASSSDRGYEQYF.